This TCR beta chain derives from a study of T cells in Graves' hyperthyroidism and ophthalmopathy. This clonotype was seen repeatedly, ten times or more. The CDR3 covers 13 residues. Per the germline V gene, CDR1 is SGHNT and CDR2 is YENEEA. V shed 5 bases and J shed 11 bases, with 15 bases lying between them. TCR beta CDR3 region amplification was performed from RNA transcripts. The TCR CDR3 was amplified in a first-round RT-PCR using the HTBI primer set. MiXCR was run by TCRdb on the multiplex PCR reads, yielding one entry per CDR3 protein. Seen here are 480,000 or so distinct CDR3 sequences, roughly 14% observed once, and the top ten hold 15% to 20%. Absent ophthalmopathy progression within 18 months defined stable Graves' hyperthyroidism. Patients aged 18 to 65 had newly diagnosed hyperthyroidism that had lasted under 2 months. Diagnostic assessment was based on clinical symptoms, serum thyroxine and TRAb, thyroid ultrasound and orbital computed tomography.

This clonotype was sampled from a woman between 18 and 29 years old with Graves' hyperthyroidism. Sequencing was carried out using blood. This rearrangement joins TRBV11-3 to TRBJ1-4; D remains ambiguous. The CDR3 loop reads CASSPRERGKLFF. The CDR3 DNA reads as TGTGCCAGCAGCCCTAGAGAGCGCGGGAAACTGTTTTTT.